The rows below give T cell receptor beta chains drawn from one sample of a study of blood T cell repertoires in COVID-19. The table came from immunoSEQ multiplex PCR; TCRdb's copy has only in-frame clones and leaves some out. The repertoire consists of approximately 250,000 clones, with 85% to 90% occurring once and the leading ten covering more than 3.5%. The sample taken for sequencing was PBMCs or T cells enriched from blood (not recorded which). The receptors here all came from a young woman who had recovered from COVID-19. Both conserved end residues are part of each CDR3. D genes are given only for firm matches. Clone size appears in some rows only: once, few, many, or a class for an expanded clone.

d_gene	abundance	len	j_gene	v_gene	CDR3nt	CDR3aa
TRBD1	few	16	TRBJ1-5	TRBV7-2	TGTGCCAGCAGCTTATTACCAGGGGGAAGCAATCAGCCCCAGCATTTT	CASSLLPGGSNQPQHF
.	.	15	TRBJ1-5	TRBV6-5	TGTGCCAGCAACCAAAGGAGTGGGAGCAATCAGCCCCAGCATTTT	CASNQRSGSNQPQHF
.	.	15	TRBJ1-3	TRBV11-2	TGTGCCAGCAGCTTGGGGCAGGGTGGTGGAAACACCATATATTTT	CASSLGQGGGNTIYF
TRBD1	.	15	TRBJ1-2	TRBV6-5	TGTGCCAGCAGTCCCGGGACAGTAGCTAACTATGGCTACACCTTC	CASSPGTVANYGYTF
.	few	17	TRBJ1-5	TRBV28	TGTGCCAGCAGTTTCCCTCAGGGTGGGGATGGGAATCAGCCCCAGCATTTT	CASSFPQGGDGNQPQHF
.	once	14	TRBJ1-1	TRBV3-1/TRBV3-2	TGTGCCAGCAGCCTCGACCCAGGGGACCGAAGAGCTTTCTTT	CASSLDPGDRRAFF
.	.	14	TRBJ1-4	TRBV5-1	TGCGCCAGCAGCCTGGGGGGACTTAATGAAAAACTGTTTTTT	CASSLGGLNEKLFF
.	.	17	TRBJ2-4	TRBV7-2	TGTGCCAGCAGCTCCAGGGGGGCCAGGGAAGCCAAAAACATTCAGTACTTC	CASSSRGAREAKNIQYF
.	.	12	TRBJ1-6	TRBV12-3/TRBV12-4	TGTGCCAGCAGTTTTTTTCCATCACCCCTCCACTTT	CASSFFPSPLHF
TRBD1	.	18	TRBJ1-1	TRBV10-1	TGCGCCAGCAGTGCCCCTGGACAGGGGGCCCGAAGCGCCACTGAAGCTTTCTTT	CASSAPGQGARSATEAFF
TRBD2	once	16	TRBJ2-1	TRBV28	TGTGCCAGCAGTAGGATCGTTACTAGCGGGAGTGGCGAGCAGTTCTTC	CASSRIVTSGSGEQFF
.	.	12	TRBJ1-1	TRBV11-2	TGTGCCAGCAGCTTACCGAGGATTGAAGCTTTCTTT	CASSLPRIEAFF
.	.	15	TRBJ2-7	TRBV11-3	TGTGCCAGCAGCCTAGAGGGACACCCTGCCCACGAGCAGTACTTC	CASSLEGHPAHEQYF
TRBD1	.	18	TRBJ1-5	TRBV4-1	TGCGCCAGCAGCTTTGGCATAATCCGGACAGGTTTCAATCAGCCCCAGCATTTT	CASSFGIIRTGFNQPQHF
TRBD1	.	15	TRBJ1-1	TRBV11-2	TGTGCCAGCAGCCACTACCGGGACAGGGGCACTGAAGCTTTCTTT	CASSHYRDRGTEAFF
.	.	15	TRBJ1-1	TRBV7-3	TGTGCCAGCAGCCCCCAACAGGGAAGTGGAGCTGAAGCTTTCTTT	CASSPQQGSGAEAFF
TRBD1	.	16	TRBJ1-4	TRBV28	TGTGCCAGCGTCCGCTTCGGACAGGACCGACATGAAAAACTGTTTTTT	CASVRFGQDRHEKLFF
.	.	14	TRBJ1-4	TRBV7-9	TGTGCCAGCAGCTCTTCCGACGGGAATGAAAAACTGTTTTTT	CASSSSDGNEKLFF
.	few	14	TRBJ1-1	TRBV7-9	TGTGCCAGCAGCTTAGATTCAATGAACACTGAAGCTTTCTTT	CASSLDSMNTEAFF
.	.	13	TRBJ1-2	TRBV7-8	TGTGCCAGCAGCTTACCAGCTAACTATGGCTACACCTTC	CASSLPANYGYTF
.	.	14	TRBJ1-1	TRBV11-2	TGTGCCAGCAGCTTAGCCGGGGGGAGCACTGAAGCTTTCTTT	CASSLAGGSTEAFF
.	few	14	TRBJ1-1	TRBV25-1	TGTGCCAGCAGTGAAAGGGGACACTCTTCTGAAGCTTTCTTT	CASSERGHSSEAFF
TRBD1	.	14	TRBJ1-2	TRBV10-2	TGCGCCAGCAGTGAGCGTGACAGGGGTAATGGCTACACCTTC	CASSERDRGNGYTF
TRBD2	.	18	TRBJ2-7	TRBV28	TGTGCCAGCAGTTTATGGACTAGCGGGAGGGCCACCCTTGAGGAGCAGTACTTC	CASSLWTSGRATLEEQYF
.	.	12	TRBJ2-1	TRBV28	TGTGCCAGCAGTAGCGGAGGCAATGAGCAGTTCTTC	CASSSGGNEQFF
TRBD1	.	18	TRBJ1-4	TRBV10-3	TGTGCCATCAGTGACCCTAACATTGGACAGGCAACTAATGAAAAACTGTTTTTT	CAISDPNIGQATNEKLFF
.	.	13	TRBJ2-5	TRBV10-3	TGTGCCATCAGGGTCGGGAGCCAAGAGACCCAGTACTTC	CAIRVGSQETQYF
.	.	17	TRBJ2-1	TRBV30	TGTGCCTGGAGTGCAGGGGGCGGGAGGGCCTCACGCAATGAGCAGTTCTTC	CAWSAGGGRASRNEQFF
.	.	14	TRBJ1-4	TRBV10-2	TGCGCCAGCAGTGAAGGGGGACAAAATGAAAAACTGTTTTTT	CASSEGGQNEKLFF
TRBD1	.	16	TRBJ1-4	TRBV19	TGTGCCAGTAGTACTTTATCCGGGACAGGGCGAGAAAAACTGTTTTTT	CASSTLSGTGREKLFF
.	.	13	TRBJ1-2	TRBV2	TGTGCCAGCAAAGGACAGCCGGTGGATGGCTACACCTTC	CASKGQPVDGYTF
.	.	13	TRBJ1-3	TRBV2	TGTGCCAGCAAGGAGGGTCATCGGGACACCATATATTTT	CASKEGHRDTIYF
TRBD1	once	15	TRBJ1-2	TRBV4-1	TGCGCCAGCAAGACCTCACAGGGGTCTAACTATGGCTACACCTTC	CASKTSQGSNYGYTF
.	.	12	TRBJ1-2	TRBV5-6	TGTGCCAGCAGCGTTGACAGCTATGGCTACACCTTC	CASSVDSYGYTF
TRBD1	.	14	TRBJ1-2	TRBV7-8	TGTGCCAGCAGCCGCGGGACAGGAGACTATGGCTACACCTTC	CASSRGTGDYGYTF
.	.	17	TRBJ1-1	TRBV5-5	TGTGCCAGCAGCCCGGCGGGGAAATGGAAGGGGAACACTGAAGCTTTCTTT	CASSPAGKWKGNTEAFF
.	.	13	TRBJ1-5	TRBV7-2	TGTGCCAGCAGCTCCCCCCCCGAGGGGCCCCAGCATTTT	CASSSPPEGPQHF
.	.	16	TRBJ1-5	TRBV27	TGTGCCAGCAGTTTATGGGCGGGGTTTAGCAATCAGCCCCAGCATTTT	CASSLWAGFSNQPQHF
TRBD1	.	19	TRBJ1-5	TRBV30	TGTGCCTGGAGTCCCTTTACAGGGGCCTTCTTTGGGAGCAATCAGCCCCAGCATTTT	CAWSPFTGAFFGSNQPQHF
.	.	17	TRBJ1-6	TRBV25-1	TGTGCCAGCAGTTTAAATTCGGAGCAGCATGCCAATTCACCCCTCCACTTT	CASSLNSEQHANSPLHF
TRBD1	.	16	TRBJ1-5	TRBV2	TGTGCCAGCAGTGAAGGGGTTAGGGGGCAGAGTCAGCCCCAGCATTTT	CASSEGVRGQSQPQHF
.	.	15	TRBJ1-6	TRBV5-1	TGCGCCAGCAGCTTGGCCAACAGGCAAGGATCACCCCTCCACTTT	CASSLANRQGSPLHF
.	.	14	TRBJ1-5	TRBV2	TGTGCCAGCAGTGAAAGTGGCGGAAGCCAGCCCCAGCATTTT	CASSESGGSQPQHF
.	.	11	TRBJ1-1	TRBV20-1	TGCAGTGTACTTCGGTCGACTGAAGCTTTCTTT	CSVLRSTEAFF
.	.	15	TRBJ2-1	TRBV11-2	TGTGCCAGCAGCTTATCGGGTAGCTCCTACAATGAGCAGTTCTTC	CASSLSGSSYNEQFF
TRBD1	.	13	TRBJ1-1	TRBV28	TGTGCCAGCTTACCGACAGGGATCCCTGGTGCTTTCTTT	CASLPTGIPGAFF
TRBD1	.	14	TRBJ2-3	TRBV19	TGTGCCAGTACTACAGGGGGTGGCACAGATACGCAGTATTTT	CASTTGGGTDTQYF
TRBD1	.	13	TRBJ1-1	TRBV27	TGTGCCAGCAGTTTAACAGGGGGAACTGAAGCTTTCTTT	CASSLTGGTEAFF